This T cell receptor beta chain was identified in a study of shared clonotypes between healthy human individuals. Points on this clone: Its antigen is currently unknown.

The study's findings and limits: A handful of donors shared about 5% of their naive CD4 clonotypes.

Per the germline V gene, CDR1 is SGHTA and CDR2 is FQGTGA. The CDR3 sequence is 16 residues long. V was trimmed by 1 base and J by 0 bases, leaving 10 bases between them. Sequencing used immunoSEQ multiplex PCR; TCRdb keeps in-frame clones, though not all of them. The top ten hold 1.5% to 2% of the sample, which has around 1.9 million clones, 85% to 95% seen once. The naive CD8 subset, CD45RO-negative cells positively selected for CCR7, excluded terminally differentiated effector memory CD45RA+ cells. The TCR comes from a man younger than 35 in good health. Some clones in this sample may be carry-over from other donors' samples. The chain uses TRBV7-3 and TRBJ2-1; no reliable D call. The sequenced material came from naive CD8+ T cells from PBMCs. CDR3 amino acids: CASSLKGGASYNEQFF. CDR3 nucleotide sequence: TGTGCCAGCAGCTTAAAGGGCGGAGCCTCCTACAATGAGCAGTTCTTC.